This TCR beta chain was retrieved from a study of blood T cell repertoires in COVID-19. Overall study context: Samples came from the United States, Italy and Spain, spanning acute and convalescent COVID-19. T cells, B-cell-depleted T cells, or PBMCs supplied cDNA or gDNA.

Assay used: immunoSEQ multiplex PCR; TCRdb lists only in-frame clones, some missing. Of about 260,000 clones listed, about 89% were seen once; the top ten hold approximately 8.2%. The CDR3 runs 14 residues. Losses at the gene ends were 4 bases for V and 4 bases for J; bases not matched to a gene: 4. CDR1 is MNHEY and CDR2 is SVGAGI in the germline V gene. The V call is TRBV6-5, the J call TRBJ2-1; 7 bases align to TRBD1. Sequencing was performed on peripheral blood. The receptor comes from a man between 40 and 49 years old with active or convalescent COVID-19. Written as DNA, the CDR3 is TGTGCCAGCAGTTTGACAGGGAAGTACAATGAGCAGTTCTTC. This codes for CASSLTGKYNEQFF.